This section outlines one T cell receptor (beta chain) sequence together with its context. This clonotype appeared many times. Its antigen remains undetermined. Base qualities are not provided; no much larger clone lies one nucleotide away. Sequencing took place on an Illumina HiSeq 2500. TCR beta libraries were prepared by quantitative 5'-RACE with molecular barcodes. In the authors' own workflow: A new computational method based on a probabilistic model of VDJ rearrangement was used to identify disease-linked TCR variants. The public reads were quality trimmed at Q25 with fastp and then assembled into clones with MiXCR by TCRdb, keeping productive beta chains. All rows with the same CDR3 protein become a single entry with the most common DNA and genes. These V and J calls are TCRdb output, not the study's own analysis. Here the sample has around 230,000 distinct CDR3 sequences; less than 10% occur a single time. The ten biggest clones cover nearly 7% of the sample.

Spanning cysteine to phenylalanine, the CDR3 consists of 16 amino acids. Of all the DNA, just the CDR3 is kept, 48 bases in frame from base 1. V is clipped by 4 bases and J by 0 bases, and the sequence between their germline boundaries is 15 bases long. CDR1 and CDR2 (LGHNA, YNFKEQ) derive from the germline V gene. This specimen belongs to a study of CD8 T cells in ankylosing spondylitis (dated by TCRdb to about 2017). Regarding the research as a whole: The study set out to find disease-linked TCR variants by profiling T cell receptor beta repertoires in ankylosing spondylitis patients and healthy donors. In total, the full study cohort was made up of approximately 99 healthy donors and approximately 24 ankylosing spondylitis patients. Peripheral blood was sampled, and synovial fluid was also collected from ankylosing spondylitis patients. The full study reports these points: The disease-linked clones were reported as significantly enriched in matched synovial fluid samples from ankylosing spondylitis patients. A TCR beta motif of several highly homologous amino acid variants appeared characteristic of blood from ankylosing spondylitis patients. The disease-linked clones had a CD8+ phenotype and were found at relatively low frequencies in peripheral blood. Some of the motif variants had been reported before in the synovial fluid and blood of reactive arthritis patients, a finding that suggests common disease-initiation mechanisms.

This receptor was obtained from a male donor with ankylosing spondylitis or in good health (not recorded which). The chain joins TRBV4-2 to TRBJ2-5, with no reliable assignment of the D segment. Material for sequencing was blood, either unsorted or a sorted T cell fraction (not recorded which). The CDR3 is CASSRRKKTDQETQYF. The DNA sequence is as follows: TGTGCCAGCAGCCGACGCAAGAAGACGGACCAAGAGACCCAGTACTTC.